This T cell receptor (beta chain) was identified during a study of beta chain features in type 1 diabetes. Study context: Healthy donors resembled patients in age, gender and cell yields. Study-wide points: The study left unresolved whether HLA type influences TCRB rearrangement. Type 1 diabetes patients had moderately but significantly shorter TCRB CDR3s in all four CD4+ subsets.

Expressed TCRB transcripts were sequenced, since all the RNA that had been isolated was reverse transcribed. Naive, central memory and regulatory T cell samples averaged about 3.57 million immunoSEQ reads each. Measured with immunoSEQ multiplex PCR; TCRdb has only the in-frame clones, and not every one. The sample holds 85,000 to 110,000 clones, over 25% seen once. Germline V CDR1 and CDR2: SGDLS, YYNGEE. V lost 10 bases, J lost 7 bases, and 15 bases stayed unmatched. This CDR3 comprises 15 residues. This clone turned up a few times. Its matching antigen is unknown. Sequences were obtained from central memory CD4+ T cells from blood. This chain uses TRBV9 with TRBJ2-1; 9 nucleotides align to TRBD2. The TCR was taken from a woman under 30 with type 1 diabetes. CDR3 in amino acids: CAPRRAGGPRNEQFF. CDR3 sequence (DNA): TGTGCCCCAAGGAGGGCGGGAGGGCCTAGGAATGAGCAGTTCTTC.